Reported below is one T cell receptor (beta chain). The CDR3 covers 15 residues. Germline values: CDR1 SGHAT, CDR2 FQDESV (reference sequence). J gave up 5 bases and V 3 bases, and 7 bases lay outside the gene matches. The donors were healthy bone marrow donors. The primer mix had 60 Vbeta and 13 Jbeta primers. Data came from immunoSEQ multiplex PCR; TCRdb stores just in-frame clones and leaves some out. The sample contains under 150,000 clones, around 72% of which appear only once. The sample belongs to a study of cytomegalovirus exposure and HLA in healthy donors. The sequencing sample was made of PBMCs. This TCR was sampled from a woman aged 45-65 years in good health and CMV-seropositive. The chain has TRBV11-1 and TRBJ2-1; TRBD1 aligns across 7 bases. The chain's CDR3 is CASSFGQGVDNEQFF. CDR3 DNA: TGTGCCAGCAGCTTCGGTCAGGGGGTCGACAATGAGCAGTTCTTC. Full variable domain (remainder filled in from reference TRBV11-1 and TRBJ2-1): EAEVAQSPRYKITEKSQAVAFWCDPISGHATLYWYRQILGQGPELLVQFQDESVVDDSQLPKDRFSAERLKGVDSTLKIQPAELGDSAMYLCASSFGQGVDNEQFFGPGTRLTVL.